This is a list of T cell receptor beta chains from one sample in a study of CD8+CD57+ T cells in acquired aplastic anemia. TCRdb called the reads again in MiXCR, with one record for every CDR3 protein. The sample comprises 250,000 or so distinct CDR3 sequences, approximately 45% of which are singletons, and 7.8% rests with the top ten. Specimen: sorted CD4+, CD8+, or CD8+CD57+ T cells (not recorded which) from PBMCs. Every receptor here comes from a human donor with aplastic anemia. Both conserved end residues are part of each CDR3. Fields, in order: clone size, V gene, D gene, J gene, CDR3 protein, CDR3 DNA. D genes are given only for firm matches. Not every row has a clone size; where given, it reads once, few, many or a size class.

NA,TRBV20-1,TRBD2,TRBJ2-7,CSARTGASGRERYEQYF,TGCAGTGCTAGGACAGGGGCTAGCGGGAGGGAGAGGTACGAGCAGTACTTC
many,TRBV11-2,NA,TRBJ2-1,CASSYPGPLEEQFF,TGTGCCAGCAGTTATCCCGGACCGCTCGAGGAGCAGTTCTTC
few,TRBV20-1,TRBD1,TRBJ1-2,CSARTGVGIYGYTF,TGCAGTGCTAGGACAGGGGTAGGGATCTATGGCTACACCTTC
NA,TRBV20-1,TRBD2,TRBJ2-6,CSARDLAGGGSGANVLTF,TGCAGTGCTAGAGACTTAGCGGGGGGAGGCTCCGGGGCCAACGTCCTGACTTTC
NA,TRBV11-2,TRBD2,TRBJ2-7,CASSYLTSERIYEQYF,TGTGCCAGCAGTTACCTGACTAGCGAGAGAATCTACGAGCAGTACTTC
NA,TRBV19,TRBD1,TRBJ1-2,CASMDRIYGYTF,TGTGCCAGTATGGACAGGATCTATGGCTACACCTTC
many,TRBV29-1,TRBD1,TRBJ1-2,CSARTGSNYGYTF,TGCAGCGCACGGACAGGGTCTAACTATGGCTACACCTTC
NA,TRBV27,NA,TRBJ2-1,CASSLGGVNYNEQFF,TGTGCCAGCAGTTTGGGCGGGGTAAACTACAATGAGCAGTTCTTC
NA,TRBV10-2,NA,TRBJ2-7,CASSESTATYEQYF,TGCGCCAGCAGTGAGTCGACGGCTACCTACGAGCAGTACTTC
few,TRBV20-1,TRBD2,TRBJ2-1,CSARDPEGLAGEANEQFF,TGCAGTGCTAGAGACCCGGAGGGACTAGCGGGAGAGGCCAATGAGCAGTTCTTC
many,TRBV7-9,NA,TRBJ2-1,CASSVRKSGYYNEQFF,TGTGCCAGCAGCGTCCGTAAGAGCGGTTACTACAATGAGCAGTTCTTC
NA,TRBV6-1,TRBD1,TRBJ1-2,CASSPDRGDYGYTF,TGTGCCAGCAGTCCTGACAGGGGGGACTATGGCTACACCTTC
NA,TRBV7-9,TRBD1,TRBJ2-1,CASSLVVRQGGNEQFF,TGTGCCAGCAGCTTAGTAGTGAGACAGGGTGGCAATGAGCAGTTCTTC
few,TRBV9,NA,TRBJ2-5,CASSPGGAQETQYF,TGTGCCAGCAGCCCAGGTGGCGCGCAAGAGACCCAGTACTTC
NA,TRBV30,NA,TRBJ1-2,CAWSEDPDYGYTF,TGTGCCTGGAGCGAAGACCCGGACTATGGCTACACCTTC
many,TRBV7-8,TRBD2,TRBJ2-3,CASSWGGTWGRADTQYF,TGTGCCAGCAGCTGGGGGGGGACTTGGGGGAGGGCAGATACGCAGTATTTT
NA,TRBV14,NA,TRBJ1-6,CASSPAWGNSPRHF,TGCGCCAGCAGCCCTGCCTGGGGAAATTCACCCCGCCACTTT
many,TRBV25-1,TRBD2,TRBJ2-3,CASSESLAGLTTDTQYF,TGTGCCAGCAGTGAATCCCTAGCGGGACTTACCACAGATACGCAGTATTTT
many,TRBV24-1,TRBD2,TRBJ2-1,CATSDPGTSVRTYNEQFF,TGTGCCACCAGTGACCCCGGGACTAGCGTAAGAACTTACAATGAGCAGTTCTTC
NA,TRBV20-1,NA,TRBJ1-6,CSASSGGNSPLHF,TGCAGTGCTAGTTCGGGGGGCAATTCACCCCTCCACTTT
NA,TRBV30,NA,TRBJ1-3,CAWSSTSGAGNTIYF,TGTGCCTGGAGTTCGACGTCGGGCGCGGGAAACACCATATATTTT
once,TRBV7-3,NA,TRBJ2-7,CASSQPQTYEQYF,TGTGCCAGCAGCCAGCCACAGACCTACGAGCAGTACTTC
NA,TRBV30,NA,TRBJ1-3,CAWSVDSGNTIYF,TGTGCCTGGAGTGTAGACTCTGGAAACACCATATATTTT
NA,TRBV25-1,TRBD2,TRBJ2-3,CASSVIWTSGTDTQYF,TGTGCCAGCAGTGTAATCTGGACTAGCGGGACAGATACGCAGTATTTT
once,TRBV12-3/TRBV12-4,TRBD1,TRBJ1-6,CASSLADRGQGSPLHF,TGTGCCAGCAGCTTGGCGGACAGGGGGCAGGGTTCACCCCTCCACTTT
NA,TRBV28,NA,TRBJ2-3,CASSLMNPDGSEPDTQYF,TGTGCCAGCAGTTTAATGAACCCCGACGGGAGCGAACCAGATACGCAGTATTTT
many,TRBV6-1,NA,TRBJ2-3,CASSEWRGQTDTQYF,TGTGCCAGCAGTGAATGGAGGGGGCAGACAGATACGCAGTATTTT
many,TRBV29-1,TRBD2,TRBJ2-3,CSDLRWREGTDTQYF,TGCAGCGACCTGCGTTGGCGGGAGGGTACAGATACGCAGTATTTT
NA,TRBV2,TRBD1,TRBJ1-1,CAGGQGLAISEAFF,TGTGCCGGGGGACAGGGCCTGGCAATTTCTGAAGCTTTCTTT
NA,TRBV25-1,NA,TRBJ2-7,CASSELRDPMGEQYF,TGTGCCAGCAGTGAATTAAGGGACCCAATGGGCGAGCAGTACTTC